This record looks at one T cell receptor beta chain sequence and its context. Antigen specificity is unknown. These data originate in a study of cytomegalovirus exposure and HLA in healthy donors. In the study overall: A prior study identified some 100 million unique TCR beta sequences from roughly 170 million T cells. Broader study findings: In a later analysis, the majority of CMV-associated beta chains seemingly showed HLA restriction.

CDR1 is WSHSY and CDR2 is SAAADI in the germline V gene. Trimming cost V 4 bases and J 5 bases; bases outside gene matches: 14. The CDR3 covers 18 residues. A multiplex PCR was run with 60 Vbeta primers and 13 Jbeta primers. Method: immunoSEQ multiplex PCR; TCRdb's copy keeps in-frame clones and lacks some. The repertoire holds 200,000 to 250,000 clones, with roughly 80% as singletons. V and J are TRBV10-2 and TRBJ2-1, with 10 bases that match TRBD2. This TCR came from a woman aged 40 to 49 in good health and CMV-seronegative. Specimen: PBMCs. This CDR3 is CASSGAGNLAGGDNEQFF. CDR3 nucleotide sequence: TGCGCCAGCAGTGGTGCAGGGAATTTAGCGGGAGGAGACAATGAGCAGTTCTTC.